A selection of T cell receptor beta chains follows, all from one sample in a study of shared clonotypes between healthy human individuals. Data came from immunoSEQ multiplex PCR; TCRdb stores just in-frame clones and leaves some out. This sample has roughly 2,300,000 clones; around 92% occur once, and the top ten carry 0.3% to 0.45%. Sample: naive CD4+ T cells from PBMCs. These receptors were taken from a man between 18 and 29 years old in good health. Some clones in this sample may be carry-over from other donors' samples. Both conserved end residues are part of each CDR3. The D gene is left open where the match is weak. Clone size, where shown, is once, few, many, or a class for clones that have expanded.

J gene | clone size | V gene | D gene | CDR3 DNA | CDR3 protein
TRBJ1-2 | - | TRBV11-2 | - | TGTGCCAGCAGCCCGGACAGCCAGAGCTATGGCTACACCTTC | CASSPDSQSYGYTF
TRBJ2-7 | - | TRBV18 | TRBD2 | TGTGCCAGCTCACCACCCGCTAGCGGGAGCTGGTACGAGCAGTACTTC | CASSPPASGSWYEQYF
TRBJ2-5 | - | TRBV5-1 | TRBD2 | TGCGCCAGCAGCCAACTAGCGGGTGGGTTCCAAGAGACCCAGTACTTC | CASSQLAGGFQETQYF
TRBJ2-5 | - | TRBV6-1 | - | TGTGCCAGCAGATTAGGGGGGAAAGAGACCCAGTACTTC | CASRLGGKETQYF
TRBJ2-1 | - | TRBV28 | - | TGTGCCAGCAGCCAGAACAGGGGAGGAGGCAATGAGCAGTTCTTC | CASSQNRGGGNEQFF
TRBJ2-1 | - | TRBV28 | TRBD2 | TGTGCCAGCAGCCTAGCGGGCTTATACAATGAGCAGTTCTTC | CASSLAGLYNEQFF
TRBJ2-4 | - | TRBV7-2 | TRBD1 | TGTGCCAGCAGCCCCCGGACAGGAAGTGCCAAAAACATTCAGTACTTC | CASSPRTGSAKNIQYF
TRBJ2-7 | - | TRBV28 | - | TGTGCCAGCAGTTTATTGATGTCCTCCTACGAGCAGTACTTC | CASSLLMSSYEQYF
TRBJ2-1 | - | TRBV4-1 | - | TGCGCCAGCAGCCAAGATACTTCCCTTTCCTACAATGAGCAGTTCTTC | CASSQDTSLSYNEQFF
TRBJ2-1 | - | TRBV18 | - | TGTGCCAGCTCAGGCCAAAGGGAAGGGCAGTTCTTC | CASSGQREGQFF
TRBJ2-7 | once | TRBV2 | - | TGTGCCAGCAACGTGGCGGACATGTTTGGCGAGCAGTACTTC | CASNVADMFGEQYF
TRBJ1-1 | once | TRBV14 | - | TGTGCCAGCAGCCAAGAACTAGTTGCGGTAGGCACTGAAGCTTTCTTT | CASSQELVAVGTEAFF
TRBJ2-7 | - | TRBV9 | TRBD2 | TGTGCCAGCAGCCTTGGCGGGAGCTCCTACGAGCAGTACTTC | CASSLGGSSYEQYF
TRBJ1-2 | once | TRBV7-2 | - | TGTGCCAGCAGCCTCGTGGGGGGGCCTCATGGCTACACCTTC | CASSLVGGPHGYTF
TRBJ2-2 | - | TRBV28 | - | TGTGCCAGCAGGGGGTACACCGGGGAGCTGTTTTTT | CASRGYTGELFF
TRBJ2-1 | - | TRBV5-4 | - | TGTGCCAGCAGCTTGAATCCCCCTGGCTACAATGAGCAGTTCTTC | CASSLNPPGYNEQFF
TRBJ1-5 | - | TRBV19 | TRBD1 | TGTGCCAGTAGTGACCAAGGGGACAGCGCCTTTAGCAATCAGCCCCAGCATTTT | CASSDQGDSAFSNQPQHF
TRBJ1-1 | - | TRBV7-2 | - | TGTGCCAGCAGCTCCCTATGGAGTTCGCTTGAAGCTTTCTTT | CASSSLWSSLEAFF
TRBJ1-1 | - | TRBV6-5 | - | TGTGCCACCGGTACCACAGGGAACACTGAAGCTTTCTTT | CATGTTGNTEAFF
TRBJ1-2 | - | TRBV21-1 | - | TGTGCCAGCAGCAAGCCGGGGGGCGCGGACTATGGCTACACCTTC | CASSKPGGADYGYTF
TRBJ1-2 | - | TRBV7-9 | - | TGTGCCAGCAGCTTAGGGGGGCAGAATTATGGCTACACCTTC | CASSLGGQNYGYTF
TRBJ2-2 | - | TRBV6-6 | TRBD1 | TGTGCCAGCCGACAGGGGGCCACCGGGGAGCTGTTTTTT | CASRQGATGELFF
TRBJ1-5 | - | TRBV9 | - | TGTGCCAGCAGCGTAAGATTCAGTTATCAGCCCCAGCATTTT | CASSVRFSYQPQHF
TRBJ2-1 | - | TRBV15 | - | TGTGCCACCAGTACGGGGTTGATTAACAATGAGCAGTTCTTC | CATSTGLINNEQFF
TRBJ2-5 | - | TRBV5-1 | - | TGCGCCAGCAGCTTGACTGAAGAGACCCAGTACTTC | CASSLTEETQYF
TRBJ2-5 | - | TRBV7-3 | TRBD2 | TGTGCCAGCAGCCTGACCCCGTTAGGACTAGCGGGGCAAGAGACCCAGTACTTC | CASSLTPLGLAGQETQYF
TRBJ2-5 | - | TRBV29-1 | TRBD2 | TGCAGCGTTGCTGGACTAGCGGGAGCAGAGACCCAGTACTTC | CSVAGLAGAETQYF
TRBJ2-1 | - | TRBV29-1 | - | TGCAGCGCCGAGCGGGCCTACAATGAGCAGTTCTTC | CSAERAYNEQFF
TRBJ2-7 | - | TRBV28 | TRBD2 | TGTGCCAGTACTTCACTAGCGGGCCAGCAGTACTTC | CASTSLAGQQYF
TRBJ1-2 | - | TRBV6-5 | TRBD1 | TGTGCCAGCAGCCCGGGACAGGTTAACTATGGCTACACCTTC | CASSPGQVNYGYTF
TRBJ1-1 | - | TRBV19 | - | TGTGCCAGTAGTAGGATACAGGCGGGGGAGACTGAAGCTTTCTTT | CASSRIQAGETEAFF
TRBJ2-2 | - | TRBV19 | - | TGTGCCAGTAGTATAGAGGGGCAGCGGGAGCTGTTTTTT | CASSIEGQRELFF
TRBJ2-5 | - | TRBV25-1 | - | TGTGCCAGCAGTGAAGGACAGCCCGTAGAGACCCAGTACTTC | CASSEGQPVETQYF
TRBJ1-1 | - | TRBV11-2 | - | TGTGCCAGCAACCCCTCGCGGGGCGTGAACACTGAAGCTTTCTTT | CASNPSRGVNTEAFF
TRBJ2-2 | - | TRBV7-9 | - | TGTGCCAGCAGCTCCCCGTCGGGGGTTATCGCCGGGGAGCTGTTTTTT | CASSSPSGVIAGELFF
TRBJ1-5 | once | TRBV19 | TRBD1 | TGTGCCAGTTTACCAGACAGGGAGCCTTATAGCAATCAGCCCCAGCATTTT | CASLPDREPYSNQPQHF
TRBJ2-7 | - | TRBV18 | TRBD2 | TGTGCCAGCTCACCAGGGACTAGCGGGACCAGCCAGTATTCTATGGAGCAGTACTTC | CASSPGTSGTSQYSMEQYF
TRBJ2-7 | - | TRBV6-5 | - | TGTGCCAGCAGTTACGGTCGGGAGAACTACGAGCAGTACTTC | CASSYGRENYEQYF
TRBJ2-1 | - | TRBV7-3 | - | TGTGCCAGCAGCCGGCCGGGGCCGAAGGATGAGCAGTTCTTC | CASSRPGPKDEQFF
TRBJ2-7 | - | TRBV5-1 | TRBD2 | TGCGCCAGCAGCTTGGGAGGCGGGAGTTCTTACGAGCAGTACTTC | CASSLGGGSSYEQYF
TRBJ2-2 | - | TRBV5-4 | - | TGTGCCAGCAGCTCTTCCGGGGAGCTGTTTTTT | CASSSSGELFF
TRBJ2-3 | - | TRBV5-4 | - | TGTGCCAGCAGCCCCGTATGGGCCATGAATACGCAGTATTTT | CASSPVWAMNTQYF
TRBJ1-5 | few | TRBV6-1 | - | TGTGCCGGGGGGGACGGTCAGCCCCAGCATTTT | CAGGDGQPQHF
TRBJ2-5 | - | TRBV11-2 | TRBD2 | TGTGCCAGCAGCTCTATACGGACTAGCGGGAGGCCCGGCCGGGCCCAGTACTTC | CASSSIRTSGRPGRAQYF
TRBJ2-7 | - | TRBV28 | - | TGTGCCAGCAGTTTATTAGGGGCCGAGCAGTACTTC | CASSLLGAEQYF
TRBJ2-7 | - | TRBV4-2 | - | TGTGCCAGCAGCCAAGGGCCCTTCCAGGGGACGTCAGAGGACGAGCAGTACTTC | CASSQGPFQGTSEDEQYF
TRBJ2-1 | once | TRBV19 | - | TGTGCCAGTAGTCCTTTGGGGGTGGGTTCCTACAATGAGCAGTTCTTC | CASSPLGVGSYNEQFF
TRBJ1-2 | - | TRBV18 | - | TGTGCCAGCTCACCCGAGGTGAACTATGGCTACACCTTC | CASSPEVNYGYTF
TRBJ2-5 | - | TRBV29-1 | TRBD2 | TGCAGCGTTACGACTAGCGGGAGTGTGGAGACCCAGTACTTC | CSVTTSGSVETQYF
TRBJ2-3 | - | TRBV7-8 | - | TGTGCCAGCAGCAAACGGACGGTCACAGATACGCAGTATTTT | CASSKRTVTDTQYF
TRBJ2-7 | - | TRBV7-9 | TRBD2 | TGTGCCAGCAGCTTAGCTAGCGGGAGGGCCAACGAGCAGTACTTC | CASSLASGRANEQYF
TRBJ1-5 | few | TRBV2 | - | TGTGCCAGCAGTGGACAGAGCAGTCAGCCCCAGCATTTT | CASSGQSSQPQHF